This T cell receptor (beta chain) was captured by sequencing in a study of T cell responses to AZD1222 COVID-19 vaccine. About the research overall: Second doses at about 4 or about 12 weeks were pooled.

Profiling relied on immunoSEQ multiplex PCR, and the TCRdb table lists in-frame clones only, not all of them. The profile shows approximately 180,000 clones, 87% of them singletons. Germline V gives CDR1 GTSNPN, CDR2 SVGIG (reference sequence). The length of the CDR3 is 13 residues. Trimming cost V 0 bases and J 4 bases, with 7 bases left between them. This clone was detected only once. Its antigen is unidentified. Study-wide results and caveats: Spike-specific TCRs gained breadth and depth after people received two AZD1222 doses. At study baseline, merely five or six AZD1222 recipients were seropositive. Clonal diversity was possibly underestimated, and white British individuals and females predominated among donors.

The sample here was peripheral blood, taken on day 0 of AZD1222 vaccination. The V gene is TRBV30, the J gene TRBJ1-3, with D uncertain. The origin of this receptor is an adult in good health. CDR3 DNA: TGTGCCTGGAGTGTTCTAATCGGAAACACCATATATTTT. Amino acid sequence: CAWSVLIGNTIYF.